This T cell receptor (beta chain) stems from a study of blood T cells in healthy people across ages. General study results and limits: In older individuals, TCR beta diversity per million T cells was lower, falling roughly linearly with age.

Notes on this clonotype: Its antigen remains unknown.

For the second PCR, which ran for 7 to 11 cycles, a sample-barcoded 5' primer and a J-beta primer mix were used. A template-switch adaptor that had 12 random nucleotides put a tag on each cDNA molecule. No fewer than 3 million CDR3-containing paired-end reads came from each sample. A single record per CDR3 protein comes from TCRdb applying MiXCR to the 5' RACE reads. The repertoire has approximately 1.5 million distinct CDR3 sequences, roughly 32% of them found once; the top ten carry around 10%. The ends were cut back, 0 bases at V and 6 bases at J, with 15 bases in the middle. Germline V gives CDR1 DFQATT, CDR2 SNEGSKA (reference sequence). CDR3 length: 14 amino acids.

The source of this sequence is a woman in her twenties or thirties in good health. Sequenced material: blood. V is TRBV20-1 and J is TRBJ2-7; unclear D gene. CDR3 residues: CSARDHRSVSEQYF. The CDR3 nucleotides are TGCAGTGCTAGAGATCATCGCAGTGTTAGCGAGCAGTACTTC.